These 9 T cell receptor beta chains were sequenced from one sample in a study of high-grade serous ovarian cancer treatment subgroups. Tumor samples were taken before definitive surgery or chemotherapy. Clones were read by immunoSEQ multiplex PCR, and TCRdb kept only the in-frame ones, dropping some. Of roughly 15,000 clones listed, 85% to 90% are singletons. Sequences were obtained from tumor tissue. Every receptor here comes from a human donor with high-grade serous ovarian cancer.

The chain couples TRBV7-2 to TRBJ2-5, with D unresolved. Trimming took off 1 base at V and 4 bases at J, with 13 bases between the two ends. This CDR3 has 15 amino acids. Germline V lookup: CDR1 SGHTA, CDR2 FQGNSA. CDR3 DNA: TGTGCCAGCAGCTTAGACAACCGGCCTGGAGAGACCCAGTACTTC. It specifies CASSLDNRPGETQYF. The full variable domain, its missing parts supplied by reference TRBV7-2 and TRBJ2-5, is GAGVSQSPSNKVTEKGKDVELRCDPISGHTALYWYRQSLGQGLEFLIYFQGNSAPDKSGLPSDRFSAERTGGSVSTLTIQRTQQEDSAVYLCASSLDNRPGETQYFGPGTRLLVL.

The V gene is TRBV7-8, the J gene TRBJ2-1; 11 nucleotides match TRBD1. This CDR3 comprises 16 residues. Germline CDR1 and CDR2: SGHVS and FQNEAQ. V shed 5 bases and J 7 bases; nucleotides not matched to a gene: 10. CDR3 sequence: CASSQLSGTGGNEQFF. The CDR3 DNA is TGTGCCAGCAGCCAACTCTCCGGGACAGGGGGAAATGAGCAGTTCTTC.

This clone has more than one count but fewer than ten. This sequence joins TRBV5-4 and TRBJ2-5, with 8 bases matching TRBD2. The CDR3 length is 15 residues. With 6 bases clipped from V and 1 base from J, the junction kept 8 bases outside the gene matches. CDR1 and CDR2 from the germline V gene are SGHNT and YYREEE (reference sequence). The CDR3 sequence: CASTVSGGGQETQYF. The CDR3 DNA reads as TGTGCCAGCACCGTCTCGGGGGGGGGCCAAGAGACCCAGTACTTC.

This clone has a single count. This chain connects TRBV6-5 to TRBJ2-7; D uncertain. V was pared by 8 bases and J by 1 base, with 12 bases between. Germline CDR1 and CDR2: MNHEY and SVGAGI. CDR3 length: 13 amino acids. The CDR3 loop is CASLRLGSYEQYF. The CDR3 DNA reads as TGTGCCAGCCTTCGTTTAGGGTCCTACGAGCAGTACTTC.

The chain joins TRBV7-9 to TRBJ2-7, with D hard to call. The CDR3 has 15 residues. CDR1 and CDR2 (germline): SEHNR, FQNEAQ (reference sequence). V shed 1 base and J shed 4 bases, with 14 bases lying between them. CDR3 sequence reads: CASSLEVLGKYEQYF. The CDR3 bases are TGTGCCAGCAGCTTAGAGGTTCTTGGGAAATACGAGCAGTACTTC.

This clone appeared a single time. V gene TRBV4-3 combines with J gene TRBJ2-7, with D possibly matching TRBD1 (6 bases). CDR3 length: 17 residues. Trimming left V 0 bases short and J 3 bases short, with 18 bases between. CDR1 and CDR2 from the germline V gene are LGHNA and YSLEER. The CDR3 region is CASSQDRGATGYYEQYF. CDR3 sequence (DNA): TGCGCCAGCAGCCAAGATAGGGGTGCAACAGGGTACTACGAGCAGTACTTC.

This rearrangement joins TRBV5-1 to TRBJ2-3, with D maybe TRBD2 (6 bases). Germline-derived CDR1 and CDR2 are SGHRS and YFSETQ. This CDR3 comprises 13 residues. Deletions cut 8 bases from V and 2 bases from J, with 12 bases between. The CDR3 bases are TGCGCCAGTCGGGACTTTCACACAGATACGCAGTATTTT. Its protein product is CASRDFHTDTQYF.

This clone has only one observation. The chain recombines TRBV4-3 with TRBJ1-4; 7 bases match TRBD1. The germline V gene encodes CDR1 LGHNA and CDR2 YSLEER. This CDR3 is 14 amino acids long. V dropped 4 bases and J dropped 5; count of bases not matched to a gene: 4. In nucleotides, the CDR3 is TGCGCCAGCAGCCCGACAGGGCCCAATGAAAAACTGTTTTTT. It encodes CASSPTGPNEKLFF.

CDR3 in DNA: TGTGCCAGCAGACCTCCGGGGGGGCTGGGTGGAGATACGCAGTATTTT. This codes for CASRPPGGLGGDTQYF. This chain links TRBV19 with TRBJ2-3, with 8 bases that match TRBD2. The trim removed 9 bases at V and 5 bases at J, leaving 16 bases unmatched. The CDR3 is 16 residues long. Germline values: CDR1 LNHDA, CDR2 SQIVND (reference sequence).